This T cell receptor beta chain was captured by sequencing in a study of T-cell memory formation after mild COVID-19 (dated by TCRdb to 2020 to 2023). In the study overall: Most TCR sequence clusters were specific to one of the two donors. In two donors, T-cell clones that expanded and contracted after mild COVID-19 were followed by sequencing TCRalpha and TCRbeta repertoires longitudinally. Two young, previously healthy adult volunteers made up the cohort, one male and one female.

This clonotype was seen only a few times. What this receptor recognizes is not known. Nothing much larger sits one base from this clone, and base qualities are not available. Here is what the overall study found, with its caveats: Some responding clones were found in pre-infection memory, which suggests that pre-existing cross-reactive memory T cells took part in the SARS-CoV-2 response. SARS-CoV-2 specificity of the second-wave clones peaking on day 37 was not confirmed. Contracting CD4+ clones were found mainly in CM and EM memory subsets, while CD8+ clones were enriched in EMRA. Only two mild cases were covered by the study, and larger cohorts that include severe cases with pre-infection samples were considered necessary. Clones contracting from day 15 to 85 had balanced CD4/CD8 phenotypes, while a second wave expanding from day 15 to 37 was biased towards CD4+.

This sample was sequenced with an Illumina NovaSeq 6000. TCRalpha and TCRbeta cDNA libraries were built by 5'RACE with constant-segment primers, adding sample barcodes and unique molecular identifiers. Trizol reagent was used to extract RNA from every sample. The libraries were amplified in two PCR steps, and the second step added a second sample barcode and Illumina TruSeq adapters. Sequencing of libraries was performed on an Illumina NovaSeq with 2 x 150 bp paired-end reads. The paper's processing steps were these. With migec v1.2.7, reads were demultiplexed and then collapsed into UMI-guided consensus sequences. Using mixcr v2.1.11, UMI consensuses were aligned to TRA and TRB V and J templates and then assembled into clonotypes. Clonotypes were classified as expanded or contracted when called significant by both edgeR and NoisET, with noise models trained on biological replicates. For edgeR calls, the cutoffs were a false discovery rate-adjusted p below 0.01 and a log2 fold-change threshold of 1. As an exploratory analysis of dynamics, PCA with hierarchical clustering was applied to max-normalized trajectories of the 1000 most abundant clonotypes. Separately sequenced CD4+ and CD8+ repertoires were used to assign the CD4 or CD8 phenotype of responding clones. Starting from the raw public reads, TCRdb applied fastp trimming at Q25, assembled clones with MiXCR and retained in-frame beta chains. All rows with the same CDR3 protein become a single entry with the most common DNA and genes. These V and J calls derive from TCRdb rather than the authors' analysis. Present in this sample are approximately 400,000 distinct CDR3 sequences, under 20% of which were seen just once. The ten largest clones represent about 22% of the sample.

The CDR3 sequence holds 12 residues, the cysteine and phenylalanine included. CDR3 DNA only is kept here, 36 bases in frame from base 1. CDR1 SEHNR and CDR2 FQNEAQ were looked up in the germline V gene (reference sequence). At the junction V is shortened by 5 bases and J by 4 bases, with 5 bases in between. PBMCs were isolated by Ficoll-Paque density gradient centrifugation. The source is a man between 18 and 29 years old who had mild COVID-19 (a few samples of this study predate the infection). The sample titles of this study are shuffled in the database, so cell type and time point are left out; the donor was told from shared clones. The chain was built from TRBV7-9 and TRBJ2-2; there is no confident call for the D gene. The specimen was PBMCs or a T cell subset sorted from them (not recorded which). The DNA reads TGTGCCAGCAGCGCCCCCACCGGGGAGCTGTTTTTT. Its coded protein is CASSAPTGELFF.